The clone carrying this TCR beta chain was found once. This record comes from a study of T cells in Graves' hyperthyroidism and ophthalmopathy. Amplified regions were TCR beta CDR3 sequences from RNA transcripts. The HTBI primer set served for first-round RT-PCR of the TCR CDR3. TCRdb analysed the multiplex PCR reads with MiXCR anew, one entry per CDR3 protein. The data show about 500,000 distinct CDR3 sequences, with 13% to 15% seen just once and 17% held by the top ten. V was trimmed by 6 bases and J by 2 bases, leaving 16 bases between them. The CDR3 contains 15 residues. In germline, CDR1 is KGHDR, CDR2 SFDVKD.

This clonotype originated in a woman in her late teens or twenties with Graves' hyperthyroidism. The chain couples TRBV24-1 to TRBJ2-7; D assignment may be TRBD1 or TRBD2 (6 bases each). Specimen: blood. DNA for the CDR3: TGTGCCACCAGTCACACAGGGACTTCGACCTACGAGCAGTACTTC. It specifies CATSHTGTSTYEQYF.